This T cell receptor beta chain came from a study of identical twins. Whole-study findings and limits: The authors drew conclusions from cross-sectional statistical analysis rather than following the same donors. Out-of-frame alpha sequences shared between twins exhibited an excess of low generation probability.

This clonotype was counted a few times. Its antigen is as yet unknown. TCRdb re-derived calls from the 5' RACE reads in MiXCR, one entry per CDR3 protein. The sample comprises fewer than 500,000 distinct CDR3 sequences, roughly 26% of which are singletons, and about 2.9% rests with the top ten. These same records also appear under a second study, on T cells expressing NK-cell markers. That paper notes: Underlying the TCR beta repertoires were sorted CD3+CD56+NKG2C+, CD3+CD56+NKG2C- and CD3+CD56-NKG2C+ T cells.

The sample comprised CD4+ T cells sorted from blood. The source of this sequence is a woman younger than 35 in good health.

CDR3 DNA sequence: TGTGCCAGCAGCTTAAAGTACGGTCTCTCCTACGAGCAGTACTTC. This codes for CASSLKYGLSYEQYF. The V call is TRBV3-1, the J call TRBJ2-7; no clear D. Germline V lookup: CDR1 LGHDT, CDR2 YNNKEL (reference sequence). V shed 5 bases and J shed 0 bases, with 14 bases lying between them. This CDR3 is 15 amino acids long.